The 10 T cell receptor beta chains reported below all come from one sample, sequenced in a study of response to subunit inactivated influenza vaccine. TCRdb fed the RT-PCR reads into MiXCR, producing one record per CDR3 protein. The sample shows 700,000 to 900,000 distinct CDR3 sequences, less than 25% of them seen only once. Sequencing was performed on PBMCs from blood, taken about 5 days after vaccination. The source of these receptors is a man between 45 and 60 years old who received an inactivated influenza vaccine.

The chain joins TRBV6-5 to TRBJ1-2, with unresolved D. The V end lost 0 bases, the J end lost 6 bases, and 11 bases lay between the germline ends. CDR3 length equals 14 residues. Germline CDR1 is MNHEY and CDR2 is SVGAGI. In nucleotides, the CDR3 is TGTGCCAGCAGTTACTCGACCTTGCTTGATGGCTACACCTTC. Residues: CASSYSTLLDGYTF.

V and J are TRBV6-2 or TRBV6-3 and TRBJ2-7; D might be TRBD1 (6 bases). V shed 1 base and J shed 1 base, with 8 bases lying between them. CDR1 is MNHEY and CDR2 is SVGEGT in the germline V gene. CDR3 size: 14 residues. The CDR3 nucleotides are TGTGCCAGCAGTTACTTCGACAGGTCCTACGAGCAGTACTTC. This encodes CASSYFDRSYEQYF.

This clonotype appeared a few times. The chain joins TRBV20-1 to TRBJ2-1; 7 nucleotides match TRBD2. The CDR3 sequence is 12 residues long. Germline V gives CDR1 DFQATT, CDR2 SNEGSKA (reference sequence). V trimming: 6 bases; J trimming: 4 bases; junction bases outside the gene matches: 3. CDR3: CSATAGYNEQFF. DNA for the CDR3: TGCAGTGCCACAGCGGGATACAATGAGCAGTTCTTC.

CDR3 loop: CATQTGRHPTQEQYF. As DNA, the CDR3 is TGTGCCACCCAAACAGGGCGTCACCCCACCCAGGAGCAGTACTTC. This chain connects TRBV15 to TRBJ2-7, with D possibly matching TRBD1 (6 bases). Trimming shortened V by 8 bases and J by 7 bases, and 24 bases separated the two germline ends. The CDR3 is 15 residues long. The germline gives CDR1 LNHNV, CDR2 YYDKDF (reference sequence).

This clonotype was counted at least ten times. The chain carries TRBV5-5 and TRBJ1-1; D perhaps matches TRBD1 (6 bases). With 2 bases removed from V and 3 bases from J, the gap between germline ends came to 11 bases. The CDR3 spans 14 residues. Germline V lookup: CDR1 SGHKS, CDR2 YYEKEE (reference sequence). CDR3 sequence (DNA): TGTGCCAGCAGCTTCCGGGACACATACACTGAAGCTTTCTTT. This sequence encodes CASSFRDTYTEAFF. The full variable domain, with the rest looked up from reference TRBV5-5 and TRBJ1-1, is DAGVTQSPTHLIKTRGQQVTLRCSPISGHKSVSWYQQVLGQGPQFIFQYYEKEERGRGNFPDRFSARQFPNYSSELNVNALLLGDSALYLCASSFRDTYTEAFFGQGTRLTVV.

The J gene is TRBJ2-3, the V gene TRBV7-3, with D possibly being TRBD2 (6 bases). V dropped 5 bases and J dropped 6 bases, with 21 bases sitting between them. Germline CDR1 and CDR2: SGHTA and FQGTGA. This CDR3 has 16 residues. The CDR3 DNA reads TGTGCCAGCAGCCCCTCGGGACCGGGGGTGCGGGATACGCAGTATTTT. Encoded protein: CASSPSGPGVRDTQYF. Using reference TRBV7-3 and TRBJ2-3 for the parts outside the CDR3, the full variable domain is GAGVSQTPSNKVTEKGKYVELRCDPISGHTALYWYRQSLGQGPEFLIYFQGTGAADDSGLPNDRFFAVRPEGSVSTLKIQRTERGDSAVYLCASSPSGPGVRDTQYFGPGTRLTVL.

The CDR3 sequence: CASSLYGTTDNEQFF. The CDR3 DNA reads TGTGCCAGCAGCTTATATGGGACTACCGACAATGAGCAGTTCTTC. The genes are TRBV7-3 and TRBJ2-1; 7 bases fit TRBD2. The CDR3 has 15 amino acids. The trim removed 2 bases at V and 5 bases at J, leaving 6 bases unmatched. Germline CDR1 reads SGHTA; CDR2 reads FQGTGA.

This chain links TRBV7-2 with TRBJ2-7; tentatively, D is TRBD2 (7 bases). V was pared by 5 bases and J by 1 base, with 15 bases between. Germline values: CDR1 SGHTA, CDR2 FQGNSA. The CDR3 is made up of 15 amino acids. The CDR3 bases are TGTGCCAGCAGCAGGGGGGGAGCGGGGTCCTACGAGCAGTACTTC. Protein product: CASSRGGAGSYEQYF.

The genes are TRBV7-2 and TRBJ2-7, with D possibly TRBD2 on 5 matching bases. CDR1 is SGHTA and CDR2 is FQGNSA in the germline V gene. CDR3 length equals 14 residues. Trimming stripped 3 bases from V and 4 bases from J, with 13 bases between. As DNA, the CDR3 is TGTGCCAGCAGCTTTTTTACTAGGCCATACGAGCAGTACTTC. Encoded protein: CASSFFTRPYEQYF.

V usage is TRBV6-2 or TRBV6-3 and J usage is TRBJ2-7; TRBD2 is a possible D gene (6 bases). V was trimmed by 1 base and J by 0 bases, leaving 10 bases between them. CDR3 size: 15 residues. The germline V gene encodes CDR1 MNHEY and CDR2 SVGEGT. The chain's CDR3 is CASSYYRDFSYEQYF. Here the CDR3 DNA reads TGTGCCAGCAGTTACTACCGGGACTTCTCCTACGAGCAGTACTTC.